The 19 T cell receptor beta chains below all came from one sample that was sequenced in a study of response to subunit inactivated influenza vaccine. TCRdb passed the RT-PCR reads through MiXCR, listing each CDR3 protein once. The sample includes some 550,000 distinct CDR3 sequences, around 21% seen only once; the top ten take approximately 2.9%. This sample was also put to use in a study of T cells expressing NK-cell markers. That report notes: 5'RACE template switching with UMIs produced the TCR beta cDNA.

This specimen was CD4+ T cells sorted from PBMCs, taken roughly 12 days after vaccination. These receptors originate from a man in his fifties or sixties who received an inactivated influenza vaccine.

The CDR3 reads CASSQDEGGWDYTF. For the CDR3, the DNA is TGCGCCAGCAGCCAAGATGAAGGGGGCTGGGACTACACCTTC. J is TRBJ1-2 and V is TRBV4-3; 7 nucleotides agree with TRBD1. Losses at the gene ends were 0 bases for V and 10 bases for J; bases not matched to a gene: 8. The CDR3 spans 14 residues. The germline gives CDR1 LGHNA, CDR2 YSLEER.

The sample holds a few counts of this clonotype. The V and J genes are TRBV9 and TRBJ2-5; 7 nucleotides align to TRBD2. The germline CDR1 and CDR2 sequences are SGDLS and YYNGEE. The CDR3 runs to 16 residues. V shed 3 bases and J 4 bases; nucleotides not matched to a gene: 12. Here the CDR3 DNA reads TGTGCCAGCAGCGGAGGGGTTGGGGGAGGGAGAGAGACCCAGTACTTC. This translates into CASSGGVGGGRETQYF.

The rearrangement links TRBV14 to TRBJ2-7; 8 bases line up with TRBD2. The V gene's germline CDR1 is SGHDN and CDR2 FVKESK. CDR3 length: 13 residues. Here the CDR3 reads CASSPGRLAGLQV. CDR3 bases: TGTGCCAGCAGCCCTGGGCGTCTAGCGGGCCTCCAAGTC.

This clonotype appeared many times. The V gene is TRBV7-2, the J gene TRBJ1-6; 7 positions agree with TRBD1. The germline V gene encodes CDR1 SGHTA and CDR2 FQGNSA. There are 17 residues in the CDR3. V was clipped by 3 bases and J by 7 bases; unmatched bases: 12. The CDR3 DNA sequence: TGTGCCAGCAGCTTCTTAGTAGGGACAGCGCTAAATTCACCCCTCCACTTT. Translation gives CASSFLVGTALNSPLHF.

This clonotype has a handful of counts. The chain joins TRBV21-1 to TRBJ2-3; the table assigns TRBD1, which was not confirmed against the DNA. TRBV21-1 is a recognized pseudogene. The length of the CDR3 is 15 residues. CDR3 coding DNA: TGTGCCAGCAGCCAGTTTCGGGAACCGACAGATACGCAGTATTTT. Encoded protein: CASSQFREPTDTQYF.

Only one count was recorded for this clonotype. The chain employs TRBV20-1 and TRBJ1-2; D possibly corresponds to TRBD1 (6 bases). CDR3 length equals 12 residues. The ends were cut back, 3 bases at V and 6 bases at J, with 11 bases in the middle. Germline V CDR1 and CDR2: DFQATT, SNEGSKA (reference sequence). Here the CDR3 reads CSASSGGNGYTF. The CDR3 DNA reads TGCAGTGCTAGTTCGGGGGGCAATGGCTACACCTTC.

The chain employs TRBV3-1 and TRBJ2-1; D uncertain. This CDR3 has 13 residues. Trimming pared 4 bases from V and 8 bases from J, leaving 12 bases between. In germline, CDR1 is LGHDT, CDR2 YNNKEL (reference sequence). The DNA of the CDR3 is TGTGCCAGCAGCCTGTTGCCGGCCCATGAGCAGTTCTTC. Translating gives CASSLLPAHEQFF.

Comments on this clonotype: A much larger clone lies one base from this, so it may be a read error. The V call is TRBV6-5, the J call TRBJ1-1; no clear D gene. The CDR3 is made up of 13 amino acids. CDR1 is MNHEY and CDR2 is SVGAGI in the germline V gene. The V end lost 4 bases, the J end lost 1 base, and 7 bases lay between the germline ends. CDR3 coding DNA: TGTGCCAGCAGTTTCGTCAGGAACACTGAAGCTTTCTTT. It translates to CASSFVRNTEAFF.

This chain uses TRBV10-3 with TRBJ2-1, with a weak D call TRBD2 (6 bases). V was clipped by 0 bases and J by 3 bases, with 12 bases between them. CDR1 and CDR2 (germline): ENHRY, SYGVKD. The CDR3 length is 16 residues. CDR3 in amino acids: CAISESLEGHYNEQFF. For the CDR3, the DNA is TGTGCCATCAGTGAGTCGTTGGAGGGCCACTACAATGAGCAGTTCTTC.

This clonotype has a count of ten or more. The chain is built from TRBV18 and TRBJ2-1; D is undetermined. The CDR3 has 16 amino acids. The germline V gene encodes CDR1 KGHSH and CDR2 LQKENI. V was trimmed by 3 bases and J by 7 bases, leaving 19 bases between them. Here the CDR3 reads CASSPSHGVTGNEQFF. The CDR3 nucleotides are TGTGCCAGCTCACCCTCGCATGGGGTTACTGGTAATGAGCAGTTCTTC.

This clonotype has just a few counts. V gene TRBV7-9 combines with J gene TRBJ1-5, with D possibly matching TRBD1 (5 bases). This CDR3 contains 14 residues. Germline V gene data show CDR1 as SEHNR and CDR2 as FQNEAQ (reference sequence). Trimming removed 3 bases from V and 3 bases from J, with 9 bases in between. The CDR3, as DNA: TGTGCCAGCAGCTTGGGACGGTACAATCAGCCCCAGCATTTT. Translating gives CASSLGRYNQPQHF.

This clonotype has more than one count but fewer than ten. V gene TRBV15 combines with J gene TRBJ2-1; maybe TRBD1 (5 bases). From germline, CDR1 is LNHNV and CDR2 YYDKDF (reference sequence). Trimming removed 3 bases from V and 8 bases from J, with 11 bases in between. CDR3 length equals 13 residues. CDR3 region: CATSREGHDEQFF. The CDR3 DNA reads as TGTGCCACCAGCAGGGAAGGACACGATGAGCAGTTCTTC. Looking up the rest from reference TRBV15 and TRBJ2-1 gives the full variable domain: DAMVIQNPRYQVTQFGKPVTLSCSQTLNHNVMYWYQQKSSQAPKLLFHYYDKDFNNEADTPDNFQSRRPNTSFCFLDIRSPGLGDTAMYLCATSREGHDEQFFGPGTRLTVL.

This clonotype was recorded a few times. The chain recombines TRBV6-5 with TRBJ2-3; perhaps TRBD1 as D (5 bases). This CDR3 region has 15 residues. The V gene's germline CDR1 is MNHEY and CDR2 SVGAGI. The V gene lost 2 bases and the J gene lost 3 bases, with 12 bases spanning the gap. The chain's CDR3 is CASSYGPQGTDTQYF. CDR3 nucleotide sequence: TGTGCCAGCAGTTACGGTCCCCAGGGTACAGATACGCAGTATTTT.

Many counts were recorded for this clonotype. The CDR3 is CASSFRNSPLHF. DNA for the CDR3: TGTGCCAGCAGTTTCCGGAATTCACCCCTCCACTTT. This chain joins TRBV12-3 or TRBV12-4 and TRBJ1-6, with D hard to call. V was shortened by 3 bases and J by 7 bases, with 4 bases between the two germline ends. The CDR3 has 12 residues.

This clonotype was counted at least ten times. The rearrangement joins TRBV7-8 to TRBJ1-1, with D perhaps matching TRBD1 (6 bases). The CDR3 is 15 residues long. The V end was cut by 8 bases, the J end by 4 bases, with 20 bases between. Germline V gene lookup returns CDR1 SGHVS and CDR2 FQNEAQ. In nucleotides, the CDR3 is TGTGCCAGCGGGAGCAGGGGTATTGGAGGCACTGAAGCTTTCTTT. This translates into CASGSRGIGGTEAFF.

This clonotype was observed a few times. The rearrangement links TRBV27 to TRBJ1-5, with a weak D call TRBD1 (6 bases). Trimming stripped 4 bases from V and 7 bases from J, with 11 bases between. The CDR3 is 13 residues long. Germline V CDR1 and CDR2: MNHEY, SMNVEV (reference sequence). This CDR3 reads CASSYRGAQPQHF. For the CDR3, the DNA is TGTGCCAGCAGTTATAGGGGGGCACAGCCCCAGCATTTT.

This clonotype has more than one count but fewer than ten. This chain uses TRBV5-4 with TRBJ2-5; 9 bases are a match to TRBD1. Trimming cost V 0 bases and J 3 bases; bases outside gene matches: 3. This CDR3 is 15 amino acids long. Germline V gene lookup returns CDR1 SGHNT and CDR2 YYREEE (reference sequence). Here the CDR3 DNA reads TGTGCCAGCAGCTTGGTGGGACAGGGAGAAGAGACCCAGTACTTC. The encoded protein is CASSLVGQGEETQYF.

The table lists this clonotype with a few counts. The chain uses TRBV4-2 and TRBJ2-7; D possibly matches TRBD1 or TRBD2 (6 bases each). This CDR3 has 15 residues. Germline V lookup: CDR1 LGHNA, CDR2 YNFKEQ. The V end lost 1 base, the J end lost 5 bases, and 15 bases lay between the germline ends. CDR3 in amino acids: CASSQGSNGGHEQYF. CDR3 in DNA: TGTGCCAGCAGCCAAGGAAGCAACGGGGGCCACGAGCAGTACTTC.

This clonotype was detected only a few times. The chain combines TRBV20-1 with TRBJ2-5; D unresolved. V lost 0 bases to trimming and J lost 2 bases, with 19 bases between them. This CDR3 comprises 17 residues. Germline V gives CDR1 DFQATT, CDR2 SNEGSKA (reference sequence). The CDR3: CSARDPRLPRNQETQYF. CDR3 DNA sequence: TGCAGTGCTAGAGATCCCAGGCTGCCCAGGAATCAAGAGACCCAGTACTTC.